The T cell receptor (beta chain) under discussion was sequenced for a study of T cell repertoires in cytomegalovirus infection. TCRdb reprocessed the reads with MiXCR, giving one entry per CDR3 protein. The sample consists of about 130,000 distinct CDR3 sequences, about 32% of them appearing once. Trimming took off 4 bases at V and 5 bases at J, with 9 bases between the two ends. Germline CDR1 reads SGHTA; CDR2 reads FQGNSA. This CDR3 spans 13 amino acids. Of note for this clonotype: The antigen remains undetermined.

V gene TRBV7-2 combines with J gene TRBJ1-5; D ambiguous. The sample was CD8+ T cells from cultured PBMCs, taken from culture after CMV antigen stimulation. This receptor was obtained from a human donor in good health (CMV status not recorded). Some clones in this sample may be carry-over from other donors' samples. CDR3 amino acids: CASSSFGDQPQHF. The CDR3 DNA reads TGTGCCAGCAGCTCGTTTGGGGATCAGCCCCAGCATTTT.